The rows below give T cell receptor beta chains drawn from one sample of a study of T cells in Graves' hyperthyroidism and ophthalmopathy. MiXCR, applied by TCRdb to the multiplex PCR reads, yields one record per CDR3 protein. The sample consists of approximately 500,000 distinct CDR3 sequences, 35% to 55% of them appearing once. The sequencing input was peripheral blood or thyroid tissue (not recorded which). The receptors shown here come from a woman aged 18-35 years with Graves' hyperthyroidism. CDR3s include the opening cysteine and the closing phenylalanine or tryptophan. A D gene is named only where the DNA matches it firmly. Only some rows state a clone size, as once, few, many or a class for expanded clones.

V gene: TRBV7-2
D gene: TRBD2
clone size: many
CDR3 protein: CASSSPAGAETQYF

V gene: TRBV27
D gene: .
clone size: few
CDR3 protein: CASSLSSDYTEAFF

V gene: TRBV7-2
D gene: .
clone size: .
CDR3 protein: CAGSLFKGGTYEQYF

V gene: TRBV12-3/TRBV12-4
D gene: .
clone size: many
CDR3 protein: CASSPGTTYEQYF

V gene: TRBV30
D gene: .
clone size: many
CDR3 protein: CAWSVRGDSPLHF

V gene: TRBV24-1
D gene: .
clone size: few
CDR3 protein: CATRGSGADGPDTQYF

V gene: TRBV15
D gene: .
clone size: many
CDR3 protein: CATSRDLGERPYEQYF

V gene: TRBV12-3/TRBV12-4
D gene: .
clone size: .
CDR3 protein: CTSSSQGQNTEAFF

V gene: TRBV12-3/TRBV12-4
D gene: TRBD2
clone size: many
CDR3 protein: CASSVAGLRETQYF

V gene: TRBV4-3
D gene: TRBD2
clone size: .
CDR3 protein: CASSRKGGGETQYF

V gene: TRBV4-3
D gene: TRBD1
clone size: few
CDR3 protein: CASSQDGTGTYGYTF

V gene: TRBV6-5
D gene: .
clone size: .
CDR3 protein: CASSHGREAFF

V gene: TRBV20-1
D gene: TRBD2
clone size: many
CDR3 protein: CSARAGGGQETQYF

V gene: TRBV2
D gene: .
clone size: many
CDR3 protein: CASGRDAAGEQYF

V gene: TRBV7-6
D gene: TRBD1
clone size: .
CDR3 protein: CASSLRQGTLSGNTIYF

V gene: TRBV2
D gene: TRBD1
clone size: .
CDR3 protein: CASSVGQASTYEQYF

V gene: TRBV7-9
D gene: .
clone size: many
CDR3 protein: CASRGSSDQPQHF

V gene: TRBV4-3
D gene: .
clone size: many
CDR3 protein: CASSRTVNYYGYTF

V gene: TRBV7-6
D gene: .
clone size: .
CDR3 protein: CASSFGSENSPLHF

V gene: TRBV7-6
D gene: TRBD2
clone size: once
CDR3 protein: CASSFGSREDNEQFF

V gene: TRBV29-1
D gene: .
clone size: .
CDR3 protein: CSVVGGAVLNTEAFF

V gene: TRBV29-1
D gene: .
clone size: once
CDR3 protein: CSQTDTEAFF

V gene: TRBV20-1
D gene: .
clone size: .
CDR3 protein: CSAPLALIYEQYF

V gene: TRBV7-2
D gene: TRBD2
clone size: .
CDR3 protein: CASSLIGRAFYEQYF

V gene: TRBV7-2
D gene: .
clone size: .
CDR3 protein: CASSSGPEKPFF

V gene: TRBV11-2
D gene: TRBD1
clone size: .
CDR3 protein: CASSSGQLLTYEQYF

V gene: TRBV7-2
D gene: .
clone size: .
CDR3 protein: CASSFSVWDEQFF

V gene: TRBV20-1
D gene: .
clone size: .
CDR3 protein: CSARNSGEKLFF

V gene: TRBV3-1
D gene: .
clone size: .
CDR3 protein: CASSQDLADRQYF

V gene: TRBV7-2
D gene: TRBD2
clone size: many
CDR3 protein: CASSLAVAGRSSYEQYF

V gene: TRBV5-1
D gene: TRBD2
clone size: .
CDR3 protein: CASSVGGSLADTQYF

V gene: TRBV20-1
D gene: TRBD1
clone size: .
CDR3 protein: CSAWTGGDYGYTF